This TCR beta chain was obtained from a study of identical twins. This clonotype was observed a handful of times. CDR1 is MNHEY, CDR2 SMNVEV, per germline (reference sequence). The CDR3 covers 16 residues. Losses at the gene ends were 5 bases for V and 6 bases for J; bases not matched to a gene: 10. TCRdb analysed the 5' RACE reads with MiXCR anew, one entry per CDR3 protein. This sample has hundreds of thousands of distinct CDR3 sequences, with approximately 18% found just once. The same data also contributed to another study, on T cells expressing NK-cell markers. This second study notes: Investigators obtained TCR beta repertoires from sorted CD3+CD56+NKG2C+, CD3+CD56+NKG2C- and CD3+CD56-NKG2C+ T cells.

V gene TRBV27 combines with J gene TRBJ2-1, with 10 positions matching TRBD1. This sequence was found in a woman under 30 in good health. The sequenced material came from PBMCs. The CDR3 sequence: CASSPSGTGVGNEQFF. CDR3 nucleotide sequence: TGTGCCAGCAGTCCATCCGGGACAGGGGTAGGCAATGAGCAGTTCTTC.